This T cell receptor beta chain emerged from a study of blood T cells in healthy people across ages. Study in general: About one barcoded beta molecule per two T cells came from capture by template switching.

A remark on this clonotype: Its target is unknown.

For the second PCR, which ran for 7 to 11 cycles, a sample-barcoded 5' primer and a J-beta primer mix were used. TCRdb itself ran the 5' RACE reads through MiXCR, one entry per CDR3 protein. The sample has about 800,000 distinct CDR3 sequences; approximately 25% are singletons. Each of the donors had 8 to 10 milliliters of peripheral blood drawn into EDTA-treated Vacutainer tubes. Findings and caveats of the study: Donors of long life had a larger count of naive CD4+ cells and greater diversity than aged donors.

Germline V gene data show CDR1 as LGHNA and CDR2 as YNFKEQ. Trimming removed 1 base from V and 1 base from J, with 10 bases in between. This CDR3 region has 15 residues. The sample also formed part of further work on T cells of mothers and their children. That report adds: No clone of persistent microchimeric T cells was detected.

Sequenced input: blood. This chain uses TRBV4-2 with TRBJ1-2, with D unclear. The receptor was isolated from a boy between 10 and 17 years old in good health. CDR3 amino acids: CASSQASAVNYGYTF. The CDR3 coding sequence is TGTGCCAGCAGCCAAGCTTCGGCGGTTAACTATGGCTACACCTTC.